The sequence of this T cell receptor beta chain was determined in a study of shared clonotypes between healthy human individuals. The CDR3 is 13 residues long. V lost 4 bases and J lost 6, with 12 bases in between. Germline-derived CDR1 and CDR2 are SEHNR and FQNEAQ (reference sequence). Clones were sequenced by immunoSEQ multiplex PCR, and TCRdb holds only the in-frame ones, with some missing. The repertoire has more than 2 million clones, 85% to 95% of them found once; the top ten carry 0.13%. The study's findings and limits: Tissue TCR repertoires likely differ from these blood-only repertoires.

About this clone: Its antigen is unknown.

The sequence derives from a man between 18 and 29 years old in good health. The sample comprised naive CD4+ T cells sorted from blood. Subset noted: CD45RA+ positively selected. The chain carries TRBV7-9 and TRBJ1-2; D not certain. DNA for the CDR3: TGTGCCAGCAGCTCCCTTCTGGTCCATGGCTACACCTTC. Translation: CASSSLLVHGYTF.